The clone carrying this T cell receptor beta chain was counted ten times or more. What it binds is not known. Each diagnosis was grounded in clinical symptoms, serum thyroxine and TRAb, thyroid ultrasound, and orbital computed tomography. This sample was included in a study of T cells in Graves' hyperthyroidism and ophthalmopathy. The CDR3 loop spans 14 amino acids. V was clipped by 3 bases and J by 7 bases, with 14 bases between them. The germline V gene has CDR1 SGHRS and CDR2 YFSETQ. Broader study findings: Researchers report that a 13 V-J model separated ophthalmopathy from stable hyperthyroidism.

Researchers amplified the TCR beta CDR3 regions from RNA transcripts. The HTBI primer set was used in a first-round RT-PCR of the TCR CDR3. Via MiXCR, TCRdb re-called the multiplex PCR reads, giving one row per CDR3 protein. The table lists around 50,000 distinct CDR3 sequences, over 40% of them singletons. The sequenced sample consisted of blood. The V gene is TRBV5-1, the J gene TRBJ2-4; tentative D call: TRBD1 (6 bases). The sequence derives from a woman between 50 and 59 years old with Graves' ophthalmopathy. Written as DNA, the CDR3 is TGCGCCAGCAGCTCTTCCGGGACAACGAACATTCAGTACTTC. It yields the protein CASSSSGTTNIQYF.